This TCR beta chain was sequenced for a study of shared clonotypes between healthy human individuals. In the authors' workflow: ImmunoSEQ yielded junction-only sequences lacking quality scores, so filtering differed. Sequencing was performed with immunoSEQ multiplex PCR; in TCRdb, only in-frame clones are kept and a portion is missing. V and J calls and clone size follow that table, whereas D and trimming were derived from the DNA. Here the sample spans about 510,000 clones, about 96% being singletons. The germline CDR1 and CDR2 sequences are SEHNR and FQNEAQ (reference sequence). The CDR3 runs 14 residues. With 1 base removed from V and 5 bases from J, the gap between germline ends came to 9 bases. Division of CD4+ cells produced a CD45RA+ naive subset and a CD45RA-negative memory subset. Remarks on this clone: No antigen is known for it.

Study-wide findings and caveats: In the sorted subsets, rarefaction showed sequencing was incomplete despite large depth.

The receptor comes from a woman aged 25 to 45 in good health. Material: naive CD4+ T cells sorted from blood. Subset reported: CD45RA+ positively selected. This chain uses TRBV7-9 with TRBJ1-3, with a possible D match to TRBD1 (5 bases). The CDR3 loop reads CASSLDRTRNTIYF. In DNA, the CDR3 is TGTGCCAGCAGCTTAGACAGGACCCGAAACACCATATATTTT. The full variable domain, with the rest looked up from reference TRBV7-9 and TRBJ1-3, is DTGVSQNPRHKITKRGQNVTFRCDPISEHNRLYWYRQTLGQGPEFLTYFQNEAQLEKSRLLSDRFSAERPKGSFSTLEIQRTEQGDSAMYLCASSLDRTRNTIYFGEGSWLTVV.